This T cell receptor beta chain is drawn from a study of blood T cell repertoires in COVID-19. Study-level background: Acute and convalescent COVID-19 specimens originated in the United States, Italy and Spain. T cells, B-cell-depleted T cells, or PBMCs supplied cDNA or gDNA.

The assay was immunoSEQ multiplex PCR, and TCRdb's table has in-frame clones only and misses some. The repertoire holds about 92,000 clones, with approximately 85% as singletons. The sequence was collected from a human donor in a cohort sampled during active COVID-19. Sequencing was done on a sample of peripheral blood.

The CDR3 loop is CSVEKGSYGYTF. The DNA for the CDR3 is TGCAGCGTTGAAAAGGGGTCCTATGGCTACACCTTC. The rearrangement uses TRBV29-1 and TRBJ1-2; possibly TRBD1 for D (5 bases). From germline, CDR1 is SQVTM and CDR2 ANQGSEA. This CDR3 is 12 amino acids long. V lost 2 bases and J 4 bases, leaving 8 bases between the germline ends.